This T cell receptor (beta chain) derives from a study of blood T cell repertoires in COVID-19 (dated by TCRdb to 2018 to 2021). Describing the broader study: Collaborator samples came from the United States, Italy and Spain and covered acute and convalescent phases of COVID-19. The material from the prospective study consisted of cDNA or gDNA derived from T cells, B-cell-depleted T cells, or PBMCs. Deeply sampled blood TCRbeta repertoires from subjects exposed to, actively infected with, or recovered from COVID-19 were included in the dataset. The repertoires were made available in a free public database intended to serve as a resource for research on the immune response to SARS-CoV-2. The samples were drawn from the first 160 participants of the ongoing ImmuneRACE study and from under 1,500 subjects provided by 6 global collaborators. Sample metadata almost always included a de-identified subject ID, COVID-19 status, age in years and sex. Where available, HLA class I and class II types were taken from metadata supplied by the sample provider and were not determined by assay-based typing.

Participants in the prospective study were aged about 18 to 95 years, lived in 20 to 25 United States geographic areas, and enrolled through a virtual design. In the prospective study, cohorts were assigned on the basis of participant-reported clinical history obtained from a screening survey and a study questionnaire. Recovered participants in ImmuneRACE Cohort 3 were defined as having two consecutive negative NP/OP PCR tests, clearance from a healthcare professional, or resolution of symptoms. In the prospective study, whole blood, serum and a nasopharyngeal or oropharyngeal swab were collected from each participant by mobile phlebotomists. Participants in the prospective study had the option to provide additional blood draws and questionnaires over an approximately 2-month period. Before DNA extraction, prospective study blood samples were shipped either frozen or at room temperature. As concerns this clone: Its target antigen remains unknown. Base-call qualities are not available, and no considerably larger clone is one nucleotide away.

The CDR3 runs 16 residues from the cysteine to the phenylalanine. CDR3 DNA only is kept here, 48 bases in frame from base 1. V sheds 3 bases and J sheds 1 base, leaving 13 bases between their ends. The germline V gene provides CDR1 SNHLY and CDR2 FYNNEI. TCRbeta CDR3 regions were amplified from genomic DNA using the immunoSEQ Assay, a bias-controlled multiplex PCR. On the study's bioinformatics: The number of nucleated cells in each sample was estimated from the amplification of reference gene primers within the assay. To quantify the absolute abundance of each unique TCRbeta CDR3 rearrangement, sequence reads were collapsed and filtered. For each sample, productive Simpson clonality was calculated by taking the square root of Simpson's diversity index across productive rearrangements. Sourced from immuneACCESS, this table was stored by TCRdb with only in-frame sequences that have V and J called. A share of the clones is absent; for the studies checked, an unresolved V gene accounts for under half, and the remainder has no known explanation. Clonal size and the V and J genes are those of that table, whereas D and trimming came from the DNA. In all, the sample holds fewer than 200,000 clones, and 70% to 90% of those were seen once. The ten top clones hold approximately 4.7% of the sample.

Paper-wide results and their limitations: The quantity of clinical and demographic metadata differed by source and by participant and was supplied without curation.

Sample: PBMCs or T cells enriched from blood (not recorded which). The sequence came from a woman aged 50 to 60 who had recovered from COVID-19. The V gene is TRBV2 and the J gene is TRBJ2-1; 6 matching bases give a weak D call of TRBD2. The CDR3 protein sequence reads: CASSDPDRGSYNEQFF. The nucleotide sequence is given as TGTGCCAGCAGTGATCCGGACCGGGGGTCCTACAATGAGCAGTTCTTC. Where the CDR3 stops, the reference TRBV2 and TRBJ2-1 genes take over; the full variable domain is EPEVTQTPSHQVTQMGQEVILRCVPISNHLYFYWYRQILGQKVEFLVSFYNNEISEKSEIFDDQFSVERPDGSNFTLKIRSTKLEDSAMYFCASSDPDRGSYNEQFFGPGTRLTVL.